This TCR beta chain was observed in a study of blood T cells in healthy people across ages. Study findings and constraints: Estimated diversity across one million T cells was deemed an underestimate.

As for this clonotype: Its matching antigen is unknown.

A sample-barcoded 5' primer and a J-beta primer mix were used in a second PCR of about 7 to 12 cycles. TCRdb re-called the 5' RACE reads with MiXCR, one entry per CDR3 protein. The table shows around 800,000 distinct CDR3 sequences, with roughly 50% occurring only once. This CDR3 contains 11 residues. Germline V lookup: CDR1 DFQATT, CDR2 SNEGSKA (reference sequence). The V end was cut by 3 bases, the J end by 9 bases, with 11 bases between. The sequenced material came from blood. This sequence joins TRBV20-1 and TRBJ1-2; TRBD1 might be the D (5 bases). This clonotype originated in a man of 80 years or more in good health. The CDR3 nucleotides read TGCAGTGCTAGCGCGGGACCTCGCTACACCTTC. The encoded protein is CSASAGPRYTF.